These 22 T cell receptor beta chains came from one sample sequenced in a study of blood T cell repertoires in COVID-19. Produced via immunoSEQ multiplex PCR; TCRdb's table is partial and in-frame only. Here the sample spans 90,000 or so clones, over 75% being singletons. The sequenced sample was peripheral blood. Receptors originate from a human donor in a cohort sampled during active COVID-19.

The chain links TRBV18 to TRBJ1-6; D might be TRBD1 (6 bases). The length of the CDR3 is 16 residues. In germline, CDR1 is KGHSH, CDR2 LQKENI. The germline V and J ends were trimmed by 3 bases and 4 bases, with 13 bases remaining between them. The chain's CDR3 is CASSPRGAGYNSPLHF. Here the CDR3 DNA reads TGTGCCAGCTCACCCCGGGGGGCCGGTTATAATTCACCCCTCCACTTT.

This clone appeared a single time. This sequence joins TRBV15 and TRBJ2-2; tentative D call: TRBD2 (5 bases). Trimming shortened V by 7 bases and J by 4 bases, and 10 bases separated the two germline ends. Germline V CDR1 and CDR2: LNHNV, YYDKDF (reference sequence). The CDR3 runs to 13 residues. The CDR3: CATNGVGTGELFF. Written as DNA, the CDR3 is TGTGCCACCAACGGGGTTGGCACCGGGGAGCTGTTTTTT.

This clone was counted only a few times. The J gene is TRBJ1-1, the V gene TRBV5-1; 12 positions match TRBD1. J gave up 5 bases and V 4 bases, and 9 bases lay outside the gene matches. The germline V gene encodes CDR1 SGHRS and CDR2 YFSETQ. The CDR3 runs 16 residues. CDR3 DNA sequence: TGCGCCAGCAGCCCGGGACAGGGGGCGCAGAGGACTGAAGCTTTCTTT. Amino acid sequence: CASSPGQGAQRTEAFF. Based on the CDR3 plus reference TRBV5-1 and TRBJ1-1, the full variable domain is KAGVTQTPRYLIKTRGQQVTLSCSPISGHRSVSWYQQTPGQGLQFLFEYFSETQRNKGNFPGRFSGRQFSNSRSEMNVSTLELGDSALYLCASSPGQGAQRTEAFFGQGTRLTVV.

The chain employs TRBV18 and TRBJ1-6; perhaps TRBD1 as D (6 bases). The germline gives CDR1 KGHSH, CDR2 LQKENI. Trimming took 1 base from V and 8 from J, leaving 12 bases between them. This CDR3 is built from 15 residues. CDR3 sequence (DNA): TGTGCCAGCTCACCACGGCAGGGGCTCGATTCACCCCTCCACTTT. This codes for CASSPRQGLDSPLHF.

The chain joins TRBV2 to TRBJ1-4; D may be TRBD1 (5 bases). This CDR3 has 13 amino acids. Between the trimmed V and J ends, which lost 10 bases and 4 bases, there was a span of 13 bases. Germline V gene data show CDR1 as SNHLY and CDR2 as FYNNEI. CDR3 residues: CAITQGYNEKLFF. The CDR3 nucleotides are TGTGCCATCACTCAGGGTTATAATGAAAAACTGTTTTTT.

The rearrangement joins TRBV7-2 to TRBJ1-2; 8 positions match TRBD1. Germline CDR1 SGHTA, CDR2 FQGNSA. V was pared by 6 bases and J by 8 bases, with 8 bases of the junction left unmatched. The CDR3 is made up of 13 amino acids. The CDR3 here is CASSPGGPGGYTF. CDR3 DNA sequence: TGTGCCAGCAGTCCAGGGGGCCCGGGCGGCTACACCTTC.

This clone was found once. The rearrangement uses TRBV19 and TRBJ2-1, with TRBD2 identical over 11 bases. J gave up 5 bases and V 4 bases, and 7 bases lay outside the gene matches. Germline CDR1 and CDR2: LNHDA and SQIVND (reference sequence). The CDR3 totals 16 residues. The CDR3 sequence is CASSSSGTSGDNEQFF. DNA for the CDR3: TGTGCCAGTAGTAGCAGTGGGACTAGCGGTGACAATGAGCAGTTCTTC.

On this clone itself: The identical CDR3 is also encoded by other nucleotide sequences in the sample. The chain links TRBV5-1 to TRBJ1-1; TRBD1 aligns across 11 bases. This CDR3 is 16 amino acids long. The V gene end was trimmed by 4 bases and the J gene end by 1 base; junction bases not matched to a gene: 6. Germline lookup yields CDR1 SGHRS and CDR2 YFSETQ. CDR3 DNA: TGCGCCAGCAGCCTCGGACAGGGGGCAGGGAACACTGAAGCTTTCTTT. This sequence encodes CASSLGQGAGNTEAFF.

The V gene is TRBV28, the J gene TRBJ1-1, with 9 nucleotides matching TRBD1. Germline CDR1 is MDHEN and CDR2 is SYDVKM. V lost 3 bases to trimming and J lost 4 bases; unmatched junction nucleotides: 6. This CDR3 has 15 residues. As DNA, the CDR3 is TGTGCCAGCAGTTTGCAGGACAGGGGTGGCACTGAAGCTTTCTTT. Translation gives CASSLQDRGGTEAFF.

The rearrangement uses TRBV4-2 and TRBJ1-4; weak D call: TRBD1 (5 bases). Trimming cost V 5 bases and J 1 base, with 14 bases left between them. Germline V gene data show CDR1 as LGHNA and CDR2 as YNFKEQ. CDR3 length: 16 residues. The CDR3 bases are TGTGCCAGCAGCTCCCTACAGGTCCGAACTAATGAAAAACTGTTTTTT. Protein sequence: CASSSLQVRTNEKLFF.

The rearrangement joins TRBV6-5 to TRBJ1-6; TRBD1 agrees at 9 bases. Per germline, CDR1 MNHEY and CDR2 SVGAGI. This CDR3 has 14 amino acids. J lost 8 bases, V lost 2 bases, and 1 base had no gene match. The CDR3 loop is CASSYRDRDSPLHF. CDR3 sequence (DNA): TGTGCCAGCAGTTACCGGGACAGGGATTCACCCCTCCACTTT.

The chain carries TRBV6-5 and TRBJ1-2; the D gene is possibly TRBD1 (5 bases). CDR3 length: 15 amino acids. V lost 4 bases to trimming and J lost 6 bases, with 18 bases between them. The germline CDR1 and CDR2 sequences are MNHEY and SVGAGI. The CDR3: CASSWGTLDSNGYTF. The CDR3 DNA reads as TGTGCCAGCAGTTGGGGCACGCTCGATAGCAATGGCTACACCTTC.

The genes are TRBV6-2 or TRBV6-3 and TRBJ1-2; D is ambiguous. The CDR3 is 13 amino acids. Trimming left V 3 bases short and J 1 base short, with 6 bases between. Germline loops: CDR1 MNHEY, CDR2 SVGEGT. CDR3 loop: CASSYENNYGYTF. The CDR3 DNA sequence: TGTGCCAGCAGTTATGAGAATAACTATGGCTACACCTTC.

The chain uses TRBV7-8 and TRBJ2-3; possible D gene TRBD2, 5 bases. The germline CDR1 and CDR2 sequences are SGHVS and FQNEAQ. The V end was cut by 5 bases, the J end by 3 bases, with 9 bases between. The CDR3 has 13 amino acids. The CDR3 sequence: CASSHRGTDTQYF. The CDR3 nucleotides read TGTGCCAGCAGCCACCGGGGAACAGATACGCAGTATTTT.

The chain has TRBV10-1 and TRBJ2-5, with D uncertain. Looked up from germline, CDR1 is WNHNN and CDR2 is SYGVQD (reference sequence). Between the trimmed V and J ends, which lost 2 bases and 2 bases, there was a span of 6 bases. This CDR3 comprises 13 residues. The CDR3 is CASSEKEQETQYF. CDR3 sequence (DNA): TGCGCCAGCAGTGAGAAGGAGCAAGAGACCCAGTACTTC.

V is TRBV10-3 and J is TRBJ2-3; 11 nucleotides agree with TRBD2. Germline CDR1 and CDR2: ENHRY and SYGVKD. Trimming took 5 bases from V and 6 from J; bases not matched to a gene: 7. The CDR3 is made up of 15 amino acids. The CDR3 loop is CAISLLAGGLDTQYF. CDR3 nucleotide sequence: TGTGCCATCAGTCTTCTAGCGGGGGGCCTGGATACGCAGTATTTT.

The CDR3 here is CASSYAVAETDTQYF. Here the CDR3 DNA reads TGTGCCAGCAGTTACGCCGTGGCGGAGACAGATACGCAGTATTTT. J is TRBJ2-3 and V is TRBV6-5; unclear D gene. There are 15 residues in the CDR3. Germline assignment: CDR1 MNHEY and CDR2 SVGAGI. The V end lost 2 bases, the J end lost 3 bases, and 12 bases lay between the germline ends.

The gene calls are TRBV27 and TRBJ1-2; 10 nucleotides line up with TRBD1. The ends lost 6 bases at V and 4 bases at J; junction bases unmatched: 20. This CDR3 is built from 19 residues. CDR1 and CDR2 from the germline V gene are MNHEY and SMNVEV (reference sequence). This chain's CDR3 is CASRGKIGTGATFIYGYTF. The CDR3 DNA reads as TGTGCCAGCAGGGGAAAGATTGGGACAGGGGCCACCTTTATCTATGGCTACACCTTC.

The genes are TRBV7-9 and TRBJ1-5; perhaps TRBD1 as D (6 bases). Germline CDR1 SEHNR, CDR2 FQNEAQ (reference sequence). V lost 6 bases and J 5 bases, leaving 8 bases between the germline ends. CDR3 length equals 12 residues. This CDR3 is CASRSGDQPQHF. CDR3 coding DNA: TGTGCCAGCAGATCAGGGGATCAGCCCCAGCATTTT.

The V call is TRBV19, the J call TRBJ2-6; 8 positions match TRBD1. The length of the CDR3 is 17 residues. V was pared by 4 bases and J by 0 bases, with 5 bases of the junction left unmatched. Germline-derived CDR1 and CDR2 are LNHDA and SQIVND (reference sequence). The CDR3 DNA reads TGTGCCAGTAGTAGGGGACAGGCGAACTCTGGGGCCAACGTCCTGACTTTC. Its protein is CASSRGQANSGANVLTF.

The chain recombines TRBV30 with TRBJ1-3, with 7 nucleotides matching TRBD1. Trimming removed 2 bases from V and 0 bases from J; junction bases left unmatched: 4. This CDR3 comprises 15 residues. CDR1 and CDR2 from the germline V gene are GTSNPN and SVGIG (reference sequence). CDR3 region: CAWSRGQSSGNTIYF. The CDR3 DNA reads as TGTGCCTGGAGTCGGGGACAGAGCTCTGGAAACACCATATATTTT.

The genes are TRBV30 and TRBJ1-5; D gene uncertain. The V gene lost 0 bases and the J gene lost 3 bases, with 9 bases spanning the gap. Germline V gene data show CDR1 as GTSNPN and CDR2 as SVGIG (reference sequence). The CDR3 length is 14 residues. The CDR3 region has the DNA TGTGCCTGGAGTGTAAGCGGGGACAATCAGCCCCAGCATTTT. Its protein is CAWSVSGDNQPQHF.